This is a list of T cell receptor beta chains from one sample in a study of blood T cell repertoires in COVID-19. Clones were sequenced by immunoSEQ multiplex PCR, and TCRdb holds only the in-frame ones, with some missing. The profile shows almost 80,000 clones, 75% to 95% of them singletons. The sequencing input was peripheral blood. The receptors were gathered from a woman older than 75 with acute or convalescent COVID-19. Both conserved end residues are part of each CDR3. Fields, in order: V gene, D gene, J gene, clone size, CDR3 protein, CDR3 DNA. The D gene is left open where the match is weak. For some rows the clone size is stated as once, few or many, or as a class when expanded; others skip it.

TRBV3-1/TRBV3-2,NA,TRBJ1-1,NA,CASRPGPNTEAFF,TGTGCCAGCAGGCCAGGGCCGAACACTGAAGCTTTCTTT
TRBV19,TRBD2,TRBJ2-2,once,CASRGSGTKPGELFF,TGTGCCAGTCGCGGTAGCGGGACTAAGCCGGGGGAGCTGTTTTTT
TRBV6-2/TRBV6-3,NA,TRBJ2-7,NA,CASSYRGLPSYEQYF,TGTGCCAGCAGTTACCGGGGACTTCCCTCCTACGAGCAGTACTTC
TRBV5-3,TRBD1,TRBJ1-2,NA,CARSLGDRGQNGYTF,TGTGCCAGAAGCTTGGGGGACAGGGGACAGAATGGCTACACCTTC
TRBV3-1/TRBV3-2,TRBD2,TRBJ2-1,NA,CASSPNPRGLAVYNEQFF,TGTGCCAGCAGCCCAAATCCAAGGGGACTAGCGGTATACAATGAGCAGTTCTTC
TRBV2,NA,TRBJ2-1,NA,CASSTYNEQFF,TGTGCCAGCAGCACCTACAATGAGCAGTTCTTC
TRBV2,NA,TRBJ1-1,NA,CASSLIRGYTEAFF,TGTGCCAGCAGTCTCATTCGGGGTTACACTGAAGCTTTCTTT
TRBV5-1,NA,TRBJ1-2,NA,CASSLDRLYGYTF,TGCGCCAGCAGCTTGGACAGGCTATATGGCTACACCTTC
TRBV7-3,TRBD2,TRBJ2-2,NA,CASSAYGLAGPNSGELFF,TGTGCCAGCAGCGCCTACGGACTAGCGGGGCCTAATTCCGGGGAGCTGTTTTTT
TRBV9,TRBD1,TRBJ2-2,NA,CASSATGAGELFF,TGTGCCAGCAGCGCGACAGGGGCCGGGGAGCTGTTTTTT
TRBV7-6,NA,TRBJ1-4,NA,CASSLEQGTNEKLFF,TGTGCCAGCAGCTTAGAGCAGGGTACTAATGAAAAACTGTTTTTT
TRBV9,NA,TRBJ2-2,NA,CASSVGRQEASTGELFF,TGTGCCAGCAGCGTAGGTCGACAGGAAGCGAGTACCGGGGAGCTGTTTTTT
TRBV6-5,TRBD1,TRBJ1-2,NA,CASSFGQGRSGYTF,TGTGCCAGCAGTTTCGGACAGGGGAGGTCTGGCTACACCTTC
TRBV10-3,NA,TRBJ1-2,NA,CAISEGGSFDYGYTF,TGTGCCATCAGTGAGGGCGGAAGTTTTGACTATGGCTACACCTTC
TRBV7-2,NA,TRBJ1-2,NA,CASSFAGVVGYTF,TGTGCCAGCAGCTTCGCAGGGGTCGTTGGCTACACCTTC
TRBV15,NA,TRBJ1-5,NA,CATSRDPRGQPQHF,TGTGCCACCAGCAGAGATCCCAGGGGTCAGCCCCAGCATTTT
TRBV24-1,NA,TRBJ1-5,NA,CATSTSREGDSNQPQHF,TGTGCCACCAGTACCTCCCGCGAGGGGGATAGCAATCAGCCCCAGCATTTT
TRBV2,TRBD2,TRBJ2-3,NA,CASRWAGGLSTDTQYF,TGTGCCAGCAGGTGGGCGGGGGGGCTTAGCACAGATACGCAGTATTTT
TRBV6-5,NA,TRBJ2-6,NA,CASSYTGANVLTF,TGTGCCAGCAGCTATACTGGGGCCAACGTCCTGACTTTC
TRBV9,NA,TRBJ2-3,NA,CASSGVRGTQYF,TGTGCCAGCAGCGGGGTGCGGGGCACGCAGTATTTT
TRBV18,TRBD2,TRBJ2-3,NA,CASSTKLAGLRTDTQYF,TGTGCCAGCTCAACAAAACTAGCGGGGCTTCGCACAGATACGCAGTATTTT
TRBV6-4,NA,TRBJ1-4,NA,CASSSPALNEKLFF,TGTGCCAGCAGTAGCCCTGCCCTCAATGAAAAACTGTTTTTT
TRBV4-1,NA,TRBJ1-5,few,CASSQDRVQPGYQPQHF,TGCGCCAGCAGCCAAGATCGGGTCCAGCCCGGTTATCAGCCCCAGCATTTT
TRBV11-2,TRBD2,TRBJ2-1,NA,CASSFYGLASNEQFF,TGTGCCAGCAGCTTTTACGGACTAGCGAGCAATGAGCAGTTCTTC
TRBV12-3/TRBV12-4,NA,TRBJ2-2,NA,CASIDTYTGELFF,TGTGCCAGCATCGACACTTACACCGGGGAGCTGTTTTTT
TRBV4-3,NA,TRBJ2-2,NA,CASSPGIGKSNTGELFF,TGCGCCAGCAGCCCAGGGATCGGAAAGAGTAACACCGGGGAGCTGTTTTTT
TRBV11-2,NA,TRBJ1-4,NA,CASSFGRVEKLFF,TGTGCCAGCAGCTTCGGGAGGGTTGAAAAACTGTTTTTT
TRBV7-8,TRBD1,TRBJ2-3,NA,CASSQGTALRTDTQYF,TGTGCCAGCAGCCAAGGGACAGCTCTTCGAACAGATACGCAGTATTTT
TRBV4-3,TRBD1,TRBJ2-1,NA,CASSQGTGEFTEQFF,TGCGCCAGCAGCCAAGGGACAGGGGAGTTTACTGAGCAGTTCTTC
TRBV7-9,NA,TRBJ2-7,once,CASSLGAKYEQYF,TGTGCCAGCAGCTTAGGGGCTAAGTACGAGCAGTACTTC
TRBV28,NA,TRBJ2-1,NA,CASSPPHLGEQFF,TGTGCCAGCAGCCCTCCTCACCTCGGGGAGCAGTTCTTC
TRBV7-2,TRBD1,TRBJ1-2,NA,CASSLGGIRGSYGYTF,TGTGCCAGCAGCTTAGGAGGAATCAGGGGGTCTTATGGCTACACCTTC
TRBV5-1,TRBD2,TRBJ2-3,NA,CASSSGLAASSTDTQYF,TGCGCCAGCAGCTCTGGACTAGCGGCGTCTAGCACAGATACGCAGTATTTT
TRBV20-1,NA,TRBJ1-3,NA,CSASLQGGNTIYF,TGCAGTGCTAGTCTACAGGGAGGAAACACCATATATTTT
TRBV7-9,NA,TRBJ2-3,NA,CASSLAGGASTDTQYF,TGTGCCAGCAGCTTAGCAGGCGGGGCTAGCACAGATACGCAGTATTTT
TRBV16,NA,TRBJ2-1,few,CASSQSTGEQFF,TGTGCCAGCAGCCAATCGACGGGAGAGCAGTTCTTC
TRBV9,NA,TRBJ2-7,NA,CASSVAGGRGYEQYF,TGTGCCAGCAGCGTAGCTGGGGGGAGAGGCTACGAGCAGTACTTC
TRBV6-5,NA,TRBJ2-1,once,CASSLGGGYNEQFF,TGTGCCAGCAGTTTAGGGGGGGGATACAATGAGCAGTTCTTC
TRBV6-2/TRBV6-3,TRBD1,TRBJ2-1,NA,CASSRRQGVSYNEQFF,TGTGCCAGCAGTAGGAGACAGGGGGTCTCCTACAATGAGCAGTTCTTC
TRBV9,TRBD1,TRBJ2-1,once,CASSVFRDSHNEQFF,TGTGCCAGCAGCGTATTCCGGGACAGCCACAATGAGCAGTTCTTC
TRBV7-2,NA,TRBJ1-2,NA,CASSLDSWGYTF,TGTGCCAGCAGCTTAGACTCTTGGGGCTACACCTTC
TRBV9,TRBD1,TRBJ2-3,NA,CASSSQAGTGRGLLTDTQYF,TGTGCCAGCAGCTCTCAGGCCGGGACAGGGAGGGGACTCCTCACAGATACGCAGTATTTT
TRBV7-9,TRBD1,TRBJ2-2,NA,CASSPDRGSGELFF,TGTGCCAGCAGCCCAGACAGGGGGTCCGGGGAGCTGTTTTTT
TRBV11-2,NA,TRBJ1-2,NA,CASSLMSGKENYGYTF,TGTGCCAGCAGCTTAATGTCAGGGAAGGAAAACTATGGCTACACCTTC
TRBV5-1,TRBD1,TRBJ1-2,NA,CASGFGQGVVDGYTF,TGCGCCAGCGGATTCGGACAGGGGGTCGTCGATGGCTACACCTTC
TRBV5-1,TRBD1,TRBJ2-2,NA,CASSAVGQGTGELFF,TGCGCCAGCAGCGCCGTAGGACAGGGGACCGGGGAGCTGTTTTTT
TRBV19,NA,TRBJ2-4,NA,CASSKTTGIAKNIQYF,TGTGCCAGTAGTAAAACGACGGGGATAGCCAAAAACATTCAGTACTTC
TRBV5-1,NA,TRBJ2-3,NA,CASSSGVNTDTQYF,TGCGCCAGCAGCTCAGGGGTGAACACAGATACGCAGTATTTT
TRBV7-9,TRBD1,TRBJ2-6,NA,CASSLQGARGANVLTF,TGTGCCAGCAGCCTACAGGGGGCGCGTGGGGCCAACGTCCTGACTTTC
TRBV19,NA,TRBJ2-5,NA,CASSSAGNQETQYF,TGTGCCAGTAGTTCCGCAGGGAACCAAGAGACCCAGTACTTC
TRBV27,TRBD1,TRBJ1-1,NA,CASIRRQGGWEAFF,TGTGCCAGCATACGAAGACAGGGCGGGTGGGAGGCTTTCTTT
TRBV7-3,NA,TRBJ2-1,NA,CASSPIPGIEQFF,TGTGCCAGCAGCCCCATCCCTGGCATTGAGCAGTTCTTC
TRBV5-1,TRBD1,TRBJ1-2,NA,CASDGGQGYGYTF,TGCGCCAGCGATGGAGGACAGGGGTATGGCTACACCTTC